Each of the 30 T cell receptor beta chains below was sequenced from the same sample in a study of CD8+ T cells in alopecia areata. Treatment specified: oral pan-JAK inhibitor, 5-10 mg twice daily. Sequencing relied on a cDNA template that was reverse transcribed from extracted RNA. The assay was immunoSEQ multiplex PCR, and TCRdb's table has in-frame clones only and misses some. The sample includes 110,000 or so clones, 45% to 65% of them seen just once. The specimen was CD4+ T cells sorted from blood, collected at week 24, from a patient treated with tofacitinib. The receptors derive from a human donor with alopecia areata.

In this sample, this clone turned up a few times. Here the CDR3 DNA reads TGTGCCAGCAGGGAGACAGGGGGCGCGGATGGCTACACCTTC. Translating it yields CASRETGGADGYTF. The chain is built from TRBV25-1 and TRBJ1-2; 10 nucleotides agree with TRBD1. This CDR3 contains 14 residues. Germline loops: CDR1 MGHDK, CDR2 SYGVNS. Trimming cost V 6 bases and J 6 bases; bases outside gene matches: 7.

A few counts support this clone. The V call is TRBV30, the J call TRBJ1-2; D may be TRBD1 (5 bases). CDR3 length: 13 amino acids. V was shortened by 3 bases and J by 6 bases, with 14 bases between the two germline ends. Germline CDR1 is GTSNPN and CDR2 is SVGIG (reference sequence). CDR3 nucleotide sequence: TGTGCCTGGAGCTCCGGGACCGACCATGGCTACACCTTC. Translation gives CAWSSGTDHGYTF.

This clone was seen only once. The chain combines TRBV6-5 with TRBJ1-2; D not certain. The CDR3 totals 12 residues. The germline V gene has CDR1 MNHEY and CDR2 SVGAGI. Trimming pared 6 bases from V and 8 bases from J, leaving 13 bases between. The CDR3 loop reads CASRPSPGGYTF. The CDR3 bases are TGTGCCAGCAGACCAAGCCCCGGGGGCTACACCTTC.

The chain couples TRBV2 to TRBJ2-5, with D unresolved. Germline-derived CDR1 and CDR2 are SNHLY and FYNNEI. This CDR3 contains 12 residues. V was clipped by 10 bases and J by 5 bases, with 14 bases between them. The CDR3 nucleotides are TGTGCCATGCAGGTCCTCGGGGAGACCCAGTACTTC. Protein product: CAMQVLGETQYF.

V usage is TRBV5-6 and J usage is TRBJ2-7, with a possible D match to TRBD1 (5 bases). With 3 bases removed from V and 1 base from J, the gap between germline ends came to 14 bases. CDR1 SGHDT and CDR2 YYEEEE come from the germline V gene. There are 15 residues in the CDR3. The CDR3 loop reads CASSYLAGHSYEQYF. The CDR3 DNA reads as TGTGCCAGCAGCTATCTTGCAGGACATTCCTACGAGCAGTACTTC.

This clone turned up a few times. The chain uses TRBV29-1 and TRBJ2-6; D remains ambiguous. This CDR3 region has 13 residues. V was trimmed by 6 bases and J by 2 bases, leaving 8 bases between them. Germline V gene data show CDR1 as SQVTM and CDR2 as ANQGSEA. The CDR3 region is CSVQRTGANVLTF. CDR3 in DNA: TGCAGCGTCCAGAGAACTGGGGCCAACGTCCTGACTTTC. The full variable domain, rest sourced from reference TRBV29-1 and TRBJ2-6, is SAVISQKPSRDICQRGTSLTIQCQVDSQVTMMFWYRQQPGQSLTLIATANQGSEATYESGFVIDKFPISRPNLTFSTLTVSNMSPEDSSIYLCSVQRTGANVLTFGAGSRLTVL.

Points on this clone: The identical CDR3 is also encoded by other nucleotide sequences in the sample. The V and J genes are TRBV5-1 and TRBJ2-7, with TRBD1 as a possible D gene (5 bases). The CDR3 extends over 11 amino acids. The germline V gene has CDR1 SGHRS and CDR2 YFSETQ. V lost 8 bases and J lost 3, with 9 bases in between. The CDR3 bases are TGCGCCAGTCAGGGCGGCTACGAGCAGTACTTC. Translating gives CASQGGYEQYF.

This rearrangement joins TRBV4-1 to TRBJ2-7; D could derive from TRBD1 or TRBD2 (5 bases each). Germline V gene lookup returns CDR1 MGHRA and CDR2 YSYEKL. V was cut by 2 bases and J by 6 bases, with 17 bases left in between. This CDR3 comprises 15 residues. For the CDR3, the DNA is TGCGCCAGCAGCCAAAACCGGGGCGCGTCGGGCGAGCAGTACTTC. Translated, it gives CASSQNRGASGEQYF.

The genes are TRBV5-1 and TRBJ2-3, with 10 bases identical to TRBD1. Germline lookup yields CDR1 SGHRS and CDR2 YFSETQ. The CDR3 runs 16 residues. The J segment lost 3 bases and the V segment lost 3 bases, leaving 7 bases of the junction unmatched. The CDR3 bases are TGCGCCAGCAGCTCATGGACAGGGGGGTTGACAGATACGCAGTATTTT. This gives the protein CASSSWTGGLTDTQYF.

The J gene is TRBJ2-7, the V gene TRBV2; D possibly matches TRBD1 or TRBD2 (5 bases each). Per the germline V gene, CDR1 is SNHLY and CDR2 is FYNNEI. This CDR3 contains 15 residues. Trimming took 2 bases from V and 3 from J, leaving 14 bases between them. CDR3 nucleotides: TGTGCCAGCAGTGAAATGGGGGTAGGAGGCTACGAGCAGTACTTC. Its protein is CASSEMGVGGYEQYF. Using reference TRBV2 and TRBJ2-7 for the parts outside the CDR3, the full variable domain is EPEVTQTPSHQVTQMGQEVILRCVPISNHLYFYWYRQILGQKVEFLVSFYNNEISEKSEIFDDQFSVERPDGSNFTLKIRSTKLEDSAMYFCASSEMGVGGYEQYFGPGTRLTVT.

This chain links TRBV5-1 with TRBJ2-7; 7 nucleotides match TRBD1. From germline, CDR1 is SGHRS and CDR2 YFSETQ. The J segment lost 3 bases and the V segment lost 4 bases, leaving 7 bases of the junction unmatched. The CDR3 loop spans 14 amino acids. CDR3 protein: CASSTSGTDYEQYF. CDR3 bases: TGCGCCAGCAGCACTTCCGGGACAGACTACGAGCAGTACTTC. The entire variable domain, with the rest obtained from reference TRBV5-1 and TRBJ2-7, is as follows: KAGVTQTPRYLIKTRGQQVTLSCSPISGHRSVSWYQQTPGQGLQFLFEYFSETQRNKGNFPGRFSGRQFSNSRSEMNVSTLELGDSALYLCASSTSGTDYEQYFGPGTRLTVT.

V gene TRBV5-4 combines with J gene TRBJ1-2; D is ambiguous. With 0 bases removed from V and 8 bases from J, the gap between germline ends came to 11 bases. The CDR3 loop spans 13 amino acids. The germline CDR1 and CDR2 sequences are SGHNT and YYREEE (reference sequence). The CDR3 loop reads CASSLVGNDGYTF. In nucleotides, the CDR3 is TGTGCCAGCAGCTTGGTAGGGAACGACGGCTACACCTTC.

This clone was detected only a few times. The genes are TRBV29-1 and TRBJ2-3; the D call may be TRBD1 or TRBD2 (5 bases each). The CDR3 is made up of 12 amino acids. Germline V gene lookup returns CDR1 SQVTM and CDR2 ANQGSEA. The V end lost 7 bases, the J end lost 3 bases, and 11 bases lay between the germline ends. This CDR3 is CSAGAGTDTQYF. The DNA for the CDR3 is TGCAGCGCCGGGGCAGGGACAGATACGCAGTATTTT.

CDR3 in DNA: TGCGCCAGCAGCCCCGGGACAGCTAACACCGGGGAGCTGTTTTTT. This translates into CASSPGTANTGELFF. This chain joins TRBV5-1 and TRBJ2-2, with 7 positions matching TRBD1. V shed 4 bases, J shed 2 bases, and the junction held 5 bases outside the gene matches. There are 15 residues in the CDR3. Germline values: CDR1 SGHRS, CDR2 YFSETQ.

V is TRBV2 and J is TRBJ2-5, with TRBD2 identical over 8 bases. This CDR3 is 12 amino acids long. The J segment lost 9 bases and the V segment lost 7 bases, leaving 7 bases of the junction unmatched. Germline loops: CDR1 SNHLY, CDR2 FYNNEI. This CDR3 reads CASTRLAPAQYF. The CDR3 DNA sequence: TGTGCCAGCACCCGACTAGCGCCAGCCCAGTACTTC.

This clone was recorded once. The chain recombines TRBV7-3 with TRBJ2-3; D gene uncertain. This CDR3 is built from 14 residues. Germline lookup yields CDR1 SGHTA and CDR2 FQGTGA. V lost 5 bases and J 5 bases, leaving 14 bases between the germline ends. CDR3 sequence: CASSINNVQDTQYF. For the CDR3, the DNA is TGTGCCAGCAGCATTAATAACGTTCAAGATACGCAGTATTTT.

This chain joins TRBV19 and TRBJ1-1, with unresolved D. V was clipped by 5 bases and J by 5 bases, with 15 bases between them. This CDR3 has 14 amino acids. Germline V gives CDR1 LNHDA, CDR2 SQIVND (reference sequence). Written as DNA, the CDR3 is TGTGCCAGTAGTCCTGGATCTAGTAGGACTGAAGCTTTCTTT. This codes for CASSPGSSRTEAFF.

The rearrangement joins TRBV5-6 to TRBJ2-7; D is perhaps TRBD2 (5 bases). The germline CDR1 and CDR2 sequences are SGHDT and YYEEEE. V lost 5 bases, J lost 6 bases, and 9 bases lay in between. The CDR3 covers 11 residues. CDR3 bases: TGTGCCAGCAGTGCGGGTCCCGAGCAGTACTTC. This translates into CASSAGPEQYF.

This clone turned up a few times. The V call is TRBV29-1, the J call TRBJ2-3; D may be TRBD2 (5 bases). This CDR3 has 12 residues. Looked up from germline, CDR1 is SQVTM and CDR2 is ANQGSEA. Trimming took off 5 bases at V and 4 bases at J, with 10 bases between the two ends. The CDR3 coding sequence is TGCAGCGTTACCCCGGAGGCAGATACGCAGTATTTT. Protein: CSVTPEADTQYF.

This rearrangement joins TRBV7-6 to TRBJ2-1, with D unclear. Between the trimmed V and J ends, which lost 4 bases and 10 bases, there was a span of 11 bases. Germline values: CDR1 SGHVS, CDR2 FNYEAQ. The CDR3 is 12 residues long. In DNA, the CDR3 is TGTGCCAGCAGCTCATCAGGAAGGGAGCAGTTCTTC. This translates into CASSSSGREQFF.

The CDR3 sequence: CAWSVLGQGAQYF. The CDR3 coding sequence is TGTGCCTGGAGCGTCCTAGGACAGGGGGCCCAGTACTTC. The rearrangement joins TRBV30 to TRBJ2-5; 10 bases are a match to TRBD1. Losses at the gene ends were 3 bases for V and 9 bases for J; bases not matched to a gene: 7. The CDR3 loop spans 13 amino acids. Germline-derived CDR1 and CDR2 are GTSNPN and SVGIG (reference sequence).

With regard to this clone: One end of the junction varies from germline; a read error may be responsible. V and J are TRBV30 and TRBJ1-1, with D maybe TRBD1 (5 bases). The CDR3 loop spans 13 amino acids. The germline V gene encodes CDR1 GTSNPN and CDR2 SVGIG (reference sequence). The chain's CDR3 is CAWSYQIGTGAFF. The CDR3 DNA reads TGTGCCTGGAGTTATCAAATAGGGACTGGAGCTTTCTTT.

The chain carries TRBV5-1 and TRBJ2-7; 7 positions agree with TRBD1. CDR1 and CDR2 (germline): SGHRS, YFSETQ. V was clipped by 6 bases and J by 3 bases; unmatched bases: 6. This CDR3 spans 13 amino acids. The CDR3 DNA reads as TGCGCCAGCACCGAACAGGGGCTCTACGAGCAGTACTTC. This gives the protein CASTEQGLYEQYF. The full variable domain, completed using reference TRBV5-1 and TRBJ2-7, is KAGVTQTPRYLIKTRGQQVTLSCSPISGHRSVSWYQQTPGQGLQFLFEYFSETQRNKGNFPGRFSGRQFSNSRSEMNVSTLELGDSALYLCASTEQGLYEQYFGPGTRLTVT.

The chain carries TRBV6-5 and TRBJ2-2; TRBD2 is a possible D gene (6 bases). This CDR3 is 14 amino acids long. V lost 2 bases and J 6 bases, leaving 10 bases between the germline ends. CDR1 MNHEY and CDR2 SVGAGI come from the germline V gene. The chain's CDR3 is CASSYGGVAGELFF. In nucleotides, the CDR3 is TGTGCCAGCAGTTACGGAGGGGTGGCCGGGGAGCTGTTTTTT.

This clone has only a few counts. The rearrangement uses TRBV4-2 and TRBJ2-1, with 7 nucleotides matching TRBD1. Trimming took 0 bases from V and 1 from J; bases not matched to a gene: 6. The germline V gene encodes CDR1 LGHNA and CDR2 YNFKEQ. The CDR3 spans 17 residues. The CDR3, as DNA: TGTGCCAGCAGCCAAGATCAGGGGGTCTGGTCCTACAATGAGCAGTTCTTC. This sequence encodes CASSQDQGVWSYNEQFF.

With respect to this clone: Other nucleotide sequences in the sample specify the same CDR3. The V gene is TRBV29-1, the J gene TRBJ2-5, with 8 bases fitting TRBD2. V was clipped by 3 bases and J by 4 bases; unmatched bases: 1. CDR1 SQVTM and CDR2 ANQGSEA come from the germline V gene. This CDR3 has 12 amino acids. The CDR3: CSVDRGGETQYF. The DNA for the CDR3 is TGCAGCGTTGATCGGGGGGGAGAGACCCAGTACTTC.

The V and J genes are TRBV4-3 and TRBJ2-7, with D possibly matching TRBD1 (6 bases). The length of the CDR3 is 15 residues. Trimming pared 3 bases from V and 5 bases from J, leaving 17 bases between. Germline V CDR1 and CDR2: LGHNA, YSLEER. In DNA form, the CDR3 reads TGCGCCAGCAGCCAGGAGTTCCAGGGGCAGGACGAGCAGTACTTC. As protein: CASSQEFQGQDEQYF.

A few counts support this clone. The V and J genes are TRBV19 and TRBJ1-1; D may be TRBD1 (5 bases). Trimming removed 7 bases from V and 7 bases from J, with 10 bases in between. This CDR3 has 11 residues. Germline-derived CDR1 and CDR2 are LNHDA and SQIVND (reference sequence). CDR3 sequence: CASNRDSEAFF. The CDR3 coding sequence is TGTGCCAGTAATCGAGACAGTGAAGCTTTCTTT.

The rearrangement links TRBV6-5 to TRBJ2-7; perhaps TRBD1 as D (6 bases). The CDR3 spans 14 residues. Trimming pared 2 bases from V and 3 bases from J, leaving 11 bases between. CDR1 and CDR2 (germline): MNHEY, SVGAGI. As DNA, the CDR3 is TGTGCCAGCAGTTACAGGGACACCCACTACGAGCAGTACTTC. It translates to CASSYRDTHYEQYF.

This chain links TRBV18 with TRBJ1-5, with 7 bases identical to TRBD1. This CDR3 has 14 residues. J gave up 7 bases and V 2 bases, and 5 bases lay outside the gene matches. CDR1 KGHSH and CDR2 LQKENI come from the germline V gene. CDR3 coding DNA: TGTGCCAGCTCACCAAGACAGGGAGCCCAGCCCCAGCATTTT. It is translated as CASSPRQGAQPQHF.